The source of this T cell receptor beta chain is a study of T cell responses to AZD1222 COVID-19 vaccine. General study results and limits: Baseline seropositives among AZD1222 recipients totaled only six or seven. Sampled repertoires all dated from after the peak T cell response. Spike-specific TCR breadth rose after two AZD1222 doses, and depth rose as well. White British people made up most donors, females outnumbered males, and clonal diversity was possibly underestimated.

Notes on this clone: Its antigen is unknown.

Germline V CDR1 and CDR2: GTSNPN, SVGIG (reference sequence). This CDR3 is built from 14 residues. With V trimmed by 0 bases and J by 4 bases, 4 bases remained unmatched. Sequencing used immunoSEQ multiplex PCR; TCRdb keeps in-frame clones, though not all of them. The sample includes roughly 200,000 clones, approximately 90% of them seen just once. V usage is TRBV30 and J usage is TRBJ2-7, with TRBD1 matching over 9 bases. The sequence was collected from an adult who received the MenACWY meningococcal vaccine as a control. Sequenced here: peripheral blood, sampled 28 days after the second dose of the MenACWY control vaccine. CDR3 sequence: CAWSVEDRGYEQYF. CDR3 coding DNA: TGTGCCTGGAGTGTAGAGGACAGGGGATACGAGCAGTACTTC.